The 24 T cell receptor beta chains below all came from one sample that was sequenced in a study of Tregs in tolerant kidney transplant recipients. Profiled with immunoSEQ multiplex PCR; TCRdb holds only in-frame clones, not every one. The table shows 62,000 or so clones, with less than 98% occurring only once. Specimen: Tregs from blood, collected before the transplant. Receptors were obtained from a human donor who received a combined kidney and bone marrow transplant.

This clone has more than one count but fewer than ten. The V gene is TRBV10-3, the J gene TRBJ2-7, with D uncertain. The V end lost 3 bases, the J end lost 3 bases, and 3 bases lay between the germline ends. CDR3 size: 11 residues. Germline V lookup: CDR1 ENHRY, CDR2 SYGVKD. In DNA, the CDR3 is TGTGCCATCAGTGATCGCTACGAGCAGTACTTC. Translating it yields CAISDRYEQYF.

The chain combines TRBV11-2 with TRBJ1-6; no clear D gene. This CDR3 is built from 15 residues. The germline gives CDR1 SGHAT, CDR2 FQNNGV. Trimming stripped 1 base from V and 1 base from J, with 5 bases between. The CDR3 loop reads CASSLGPSYNSPLHF. The DNA of the CDR3 is TGTGCCAGCAGCTTAGGTCCTTCCTATAATTCACCCCTCCACTTT.

This chain connects TRBV27 to TRBJ1-6; 8 nucleotides line up with TRBD1. V lost 5 bases and J lost 7; bases outside the gene matches: 4. The germline CDR1 and CDR2 sequences are MNHEY and SMNVEV (reference sequence). The CDR3 covers 14 residues. The CDR3 DNA follows: TGTGCCAGCAGTCACGGACAGGGAAATTCACCCCTCCACTTT. Its protein is CASSHGQGNSPLHF.

The chain employs TRBV29-1 and TRBJ2-7; D not resolved. The CDR3 has 12 residues. V lost 5 bases to trimming and J lost 5 bases, with 13 bases between them. CDR1 and CDR2 from the germline V gene are SQVTM and ANQGSEA. CDR3 nucleotides: TGCAGCGTTCTTCCGATGAGCCACGAGCAGTACTTC. Translated, it gives CSVLPMSHEQYF.

This clone appeared a single time. The V gene is TRBV6-5, the J gene TRBJ2-3; no clear D gene. The CDR3 contains 14 residues. The germline V and J ends were trimmed by 4 bases and 2 bases, with 10 bases remaining between them. CDR1 and CDR2 from the germline V gene are MNHEY and SVGAGI. In DNA, the CDR3 is TGTGCCAGCAGTTTCCAGCGAGACACAGATACGCAGTATTTT. This translates into CASSFQRDTDTQYF.

The chain links TRBV11-2 to TRBJ2-4, with D tentatively TRBD1 (5 bases). This CDR3 has 13 amino acids. Germline CDR1 SGHAT, CDR2 FQNNGV. Trimming took 0 bases from V and 8 from J, leaving 8 bases between them. The CDR3 is CASSLEQGDIQYF. The DNA of the CDR3 is TGTGCCAGCAGCTTAGAGCAGGGTGACATTCAGTACTTC.

The rearrangement links TRBV13 to TRBJ2-7; tentative D call: TRBD1 (6 bases). V shed 5 bases and J shed 4 bases, with 9 bases lying between them. Looked up from germline, CDR1 is PRHDT and CDR2 is FYEKMQ (reference sequence). The CDR3 consists of 12 residues. The CDR3 DNA follows: TGTGCCAGCAGCCAGGGGTGGTACGAGCAGTACTTC. This gives the protein CASSQGWYEQYF.

This rearrangement joins TRBV27 to TRBJ2-5; 9 bases are a match to TRBD2. The CDR3 is 15 residues long. The V gene's germline CDR1 is MNHEY and CDR2 SMNVEV (reference sequence). The V and J ends lost 3 bases and 3 bases, in that order; junction bases with no gene match: 5. The CDR3 DNA is TGTGCCAGCAGTTTGGAGCGGGGGGCAAAAGAGACCCAGTACTTC. It is translated as CASSLERGAKETQYF.

The chain uses TRBV5-4 and TRBJ1-5; D unresolved. This CDR3 has 13 amino acids. Trimming shortened V by 3 bases and J by 7 bases, and 11 bases separated the two germline ends. From germline, CDR1 is SGHNT and CDR2 YYREEE (reference sequence). The CDR3 loop reads CASSSHGEQPQHF. CDR3 bases: TGTGCCAGCAGCTCTCACGGGGAACAGCCCCAGCATTTT.

The chain links TRBV5-1 to TRBJ2-7, with D perhaps matching TRBD2 (6 bases). The CDR3 runs to 13 residues. Germline CDR1 and CDR2: SGHRS and YFSETQ. Trimming removed 2 bases from V and 5 bases from J, with 11 bases in between. The DNA of the CDR3 is TGCGCCAGCAGCTTTCGGCCGGGGGACGAGCAGTACTTC. Residues: CASSFRPGDEQYF. The variable domain in full, with the rest retrieved from reference TRBV5-1 and TRBJ2-7, is KAGVTQTPRYLIKTRGQQVTLSCSPISGHRSVSWYQQTPGQGLQFLFEYFSETQRNKGNFPGRFSGRQFSNSRSEMNVSTLELGDSALYLCASSFRPGDEQYFGPGTRLTVT.

This chain uses TRBV7-8 with TRBJ1-3; D is uncertain. The ends were cut back, 3 bases at V and 0 bases at J, with 9 bases in the middle. Germline V CDR1 and CDR2: SGHVS, FQNEAQ. This CDR3 has 15 amino acids. The CDR3 here is CASSLSRYSGNTIYF. The CDR3 nucleotides are TGTGCCAGCAGCTTGAGCCGATACTCTGGAAACACCATATATTTT.

The CDR3 sequence is CASRLALEVNTEAFF. The CDR3 bases are TGTGCAAGTCGCTTAGCGCTGGAGGTGAACACTGAAGCTTTCTTT. This sequence joins TRBV12-2 and TRBJ1-1. TRBV12-2 is an annotated pseudogene. There are 15 residues in the CDR3.

The CDR3 nucleotides are TGTGCCAGCTCACCACAATCCCAGTACACCGGGGAGCTGTTTTTT. Protein product: CASSPQSQYTGELFF. This chain connects TRBV18 to TRBJ2-2; D unresolved. Germline V CDR1 and CDR2: KGHSH, LQKENI. Trimming left V 1 base short and J 3 bases short, with 9 bases between. There are 15 residues in the CDR3.

The CDR3 DNA sequence: TGCGCCAGCAGCTTCGGACTAGCGGGGGCTGAGCAGTTCTTC. Translation gives CASSFGLAGAEQFF. This rearrangement joins TRBV5-1 to TRBJ2-1; 13 bases map to TRBD2. This CDR3 is built from 14 residues. Looked up from germline, CDR1 is SGHRS and CDR2 is YFSETQ. Trimming removed 2 bases from V and 9 bases from J; junction bases left unmatched: 2. The whole variable domain, filled in from reference TRBV5-1 and TRBJ2-1, reads KAGVTQTPRYLIKTRGQQVTLSCSPISGHRSVSWYQQTPGQGLQFLFEYFSETQRNKGNFPGRFSGRQFSNSRSEMNVSTLELGDSALYLCASSFGLAGAEQFFGPGTRLTVL.

This clone showed up just once. The chain is built from TRBV7-2 and TRBJ2-5; 7 bases are a match to TRBD2. Germline loops: CDR1 SGHTA, CDR2 FQGNSA. This CDR3 region has 14 residues. With V trimmed by 2 bases and J by 4 bases, 4 bases remained unmatched. The CDR3 DNA reads TGTGCCAGCAGCTTATTCTCGGGAGGAGAGACCCAGTACTTC. It is translated as CASSLFSGGETQYF.

CDR3 in DNA: TGTGCCAGCAGCCCCGGACTTAATGAGCAGTTCTTC. Its translation: CASSPGLNEQFF. The chain recombines TRBV11-3 with TRBJ2-1; a weak D match, TRBD2 (5 bases). The CDR3 is made up of 12 amino acids. V was trimmed by 5 bases and J by 7 bases, leaving 9 bases between them. Germline CDR1 is SGHNT and CDR2 is YENEEA.

J is TRBJ2-3 and V is TRBV5-1; D is ambiguous. Germline CDR1 and CDR2: SGHRS and YFSETQ. The CDR3 length is 12 residues. V was pared by 4 bases and J by 2 bases, with 5 bases between. In nucleotides, the CDR3 is TGCGCCAGCAGCCACACCACAGATACGCAGTATTTT. Its protein product is CASSHTTDTQYF.

V and J are TRBV5-6 and TRBJ2-7; D is uncertain. Trimming removed 0 bases at V and 1 base at J, with 8 bases between. This CDR3 has 14 residues. CDR1 and CDR2 from the germline V gene are SGHDT and YYEEEE. The DNA of the CDR3 is TGTGCCAGCAGCTTGGTTACAGTTTCCTACGAGCAGTACTTC. This gives the protein CASSLVTVSYEQYF.

The rearrangement links TRBV21-1 to TRBJ2-7; the table's D call of TRBD1 was not tested on the DNA. TRBV21-1 has pseudogene status. This CDR3 is built from 19 residues. This CDR3 is CASSKVTAGQTTKCCEQYF. DNA for the CDR3: TGTGCCAGCAGCAAAGTAACCGCGGGACAGACCACTAAGTGTTGCGAGCAGTACTTC.

The rearrangement links TRBV28 to TRBJ2-1; 11 nucleotides line up with TRBD1. J lost 10 bases, V lost 6 bases, and 11 bases had no gene match. CDR1 and CDR2 (germline): MDHEN, SYDVKM. The CDR3 contains 15 residues. CDR3 region: CASRLPGQGGREQFF. CDR3 nucleotides: TGTGCCAGCAGGCTCCCGGGACAGGGGGGTAGGGAGCAGTTCTTC.

The chain recombines TRBV5-4 with TRBJ2-5; TRBD2 might be the D (7 bases). Trimming removed 0 bases at V and 4 bases at J, with 13 bases between. This CDR3 region has 15 residues. The germline V gene has CDR1 SGHNT and CDR2 YYREEE (reference sequence). The CDR3, as DNA: TGTGCCAGCAGCTTGGACGCGGGGGCGGGAGAGACCCAGTACTTC. Its translation: CASSLDAGAGETQYF.

This sequence joins TRBV20-1 and TRBJ1-2, with D unclear. This CDR3 has 11 amino acids. The V gene's germline CDR1 is DFQATT and CDR2 SNEGSKA (reference sequence). Deletions cut 6 bases from V and 4 bases from J, with 9 bases between. CDR3 sequence: CSAVEFYGYTF. CDR3 nucleotides: TGCAGTGCGGTGGAGTTCTATGGCTACACCTTC.

In DNA, the CDR3 is TGTGCCAGCAGACCTAGCGGGCTGATCTACGAGCAGTACTTC. Amino acids: CASRPSGLIYEQYF. The rearrangement uses TRBV6-1 and TRBJ2-5, with 8 positions matching TRBD2. The end of the DNA aligns better with TRBJ2-7, so the J call may be wrong. CDR1 and CDR2 (germline): MNHNS, SASEGT. The CDR3 loop spans 14 amino acids.

This clone has just one count. The chain uses TRBV27 and TRBJ1-4; 7 bases are a match to TRBD1. V lost 6 bases to trimming and J lost 4 bases; unmatched junction nucleotides: 5. Germline-derived CDR1 and CDR2 are MNHEY and SMNVEV (reference sequence). This CDR3 is built from 14 residues. CDR3 loop: CASSPGTVNEKLFF. The CDR3 bases are TGTGCCAGCAGCCCCGGGACAGTTAATGAAAAACTGTTTTTT.